This note documents a single T cell receptor (beta chain) sequence. The antigen is unknown. This entry belongs to a study of regulatory dendritic cells for organ transplantation. The overall study: LPS was added to dendritic cell cultures on day 6.

This CDR3 region has 15 residues. The junction had 10 bases not matched to a gene; V was cut back by 6 bases and J by 6 bases. CDR1 WSHSY and CDR2 SAAADI come from the germline V gene. Study-level results: Alloreactive memory CD8+ T cell pools varied considerably between individuals. Memory CD8+ clonal expansion seemed more limited with regulatory than mature dendritic cells.

Clones were sequenced by immunoSEQ multiplex PCR, and TCRdb holds only the in-frame ones, with some missing. The sample consists of approximately 22,000 clones, 85% of them appearing once. CFSE-labeled sorted T cells met regulatory or mature dendritic cells for less than 6 days. The TCR sequence derives from a human donor in good health. The sample was naive CD4+ T cells from blood cultured with dendritic cells. Regarding subset: CD45RA+ naive T cells. This rearrangement joins TRBV10-2 to TRBJ2-2, with 7 bases matching TRBD1. The CDR3 protein is CASSPRQGLAGELFF. The CDR3 DNA follows: TGCGCCAGCAGCCCCCGACAGGGTTTGGCCGGGGAGCTGTTTTTT.